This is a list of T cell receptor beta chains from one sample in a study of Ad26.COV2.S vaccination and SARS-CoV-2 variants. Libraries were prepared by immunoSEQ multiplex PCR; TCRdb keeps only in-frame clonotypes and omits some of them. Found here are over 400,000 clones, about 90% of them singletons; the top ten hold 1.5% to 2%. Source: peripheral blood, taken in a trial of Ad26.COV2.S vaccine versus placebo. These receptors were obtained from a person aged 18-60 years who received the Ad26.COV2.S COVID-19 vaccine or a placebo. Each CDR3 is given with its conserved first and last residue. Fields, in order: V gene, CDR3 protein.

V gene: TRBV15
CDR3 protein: CATSSLQSGLGNTIYF

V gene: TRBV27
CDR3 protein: CASSLSGSYNEQFF

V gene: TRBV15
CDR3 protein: CATSRVQSRGYPETQYF

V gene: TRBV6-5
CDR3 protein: CASRKQTSPTYEQYF

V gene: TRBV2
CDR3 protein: CASRGQGRTYEQYF

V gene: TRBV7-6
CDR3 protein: CASSLSPDRSGGELFF

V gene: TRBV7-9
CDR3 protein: CASSMGPGHVGYTF

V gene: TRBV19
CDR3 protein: CASSIGQDNEQFF

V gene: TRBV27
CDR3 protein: CASSPYPATNEKLFF

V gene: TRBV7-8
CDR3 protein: CASSLFSSSGTSYEQYF

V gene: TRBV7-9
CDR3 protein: CASSLAGSPGANVLTF

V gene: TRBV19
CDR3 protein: CASSILRVRDSNQPQHF

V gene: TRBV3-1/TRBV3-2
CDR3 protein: CASSQNPSGAYEQYF

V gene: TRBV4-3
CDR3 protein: CASSQDWRGAYEQYF

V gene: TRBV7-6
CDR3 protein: CASSSPLESGYNEQFF

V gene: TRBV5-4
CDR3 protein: CASSPQGVETQYF

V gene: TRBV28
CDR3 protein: CASRKNPLAVSYNEQFF

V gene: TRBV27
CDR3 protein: CASSLYGGRTYEQYF

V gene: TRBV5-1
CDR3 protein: CASSLATGYGYTF

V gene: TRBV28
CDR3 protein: CASRPGQGPSGANVLTF

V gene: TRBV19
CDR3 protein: CASSITGNYGYTF

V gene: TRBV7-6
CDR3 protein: CASSGVGGGSYNEQFF

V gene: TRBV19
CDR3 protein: CASSSASGGGDTQYF

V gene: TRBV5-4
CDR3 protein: CASTHAAGAYQETQYF

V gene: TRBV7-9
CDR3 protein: CASSLLGSVYEQYF

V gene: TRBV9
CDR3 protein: CASSAGTGYYEQYF

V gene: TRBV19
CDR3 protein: CASSASYRGLWNEQFF

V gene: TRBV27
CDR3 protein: CASGPRDGQETQYF

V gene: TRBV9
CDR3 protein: CASSVEGVWANVLTF

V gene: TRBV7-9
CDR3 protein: CASSRGQGSTDTQYF

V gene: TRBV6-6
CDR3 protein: CASSYSMYYEQYF

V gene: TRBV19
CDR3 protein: CASSHPSGGRTQYF

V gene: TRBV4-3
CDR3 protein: CASSQEDRGLENYGYTF

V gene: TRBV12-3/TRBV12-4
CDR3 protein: CASTGTADQPQHF

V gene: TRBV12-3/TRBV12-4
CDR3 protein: CASSFRGGMYTF

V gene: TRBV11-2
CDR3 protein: CASSLGGGNFEQYF

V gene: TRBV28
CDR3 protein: CASRDRGRGGTGELFF

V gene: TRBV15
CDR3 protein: CATSSQSGQHTGELFF

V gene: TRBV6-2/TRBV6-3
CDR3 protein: CASSYRVQETQYF

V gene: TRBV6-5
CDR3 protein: CASSSFQETQYF

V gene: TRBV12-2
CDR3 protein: CAPAPGGPCTDTQYF

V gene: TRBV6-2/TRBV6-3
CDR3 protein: CASSKTGLAGSLLDEQFF

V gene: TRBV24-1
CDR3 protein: CATPGFHEQYF

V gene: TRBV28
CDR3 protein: CASSYPLGWYNSYEQYF

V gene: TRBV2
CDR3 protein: CATQDGTLNTGELFF

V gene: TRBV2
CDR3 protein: CASSGVMGVTEAFF

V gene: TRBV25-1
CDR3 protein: CASSPGQGSYEQYF

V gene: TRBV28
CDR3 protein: CASSFMGNGYTF

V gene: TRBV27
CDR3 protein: CASSTTGLVPVDEQFF

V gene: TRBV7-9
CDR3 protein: CASSLDRGTEAFF

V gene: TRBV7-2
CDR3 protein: CASSLVRGKAGELFF

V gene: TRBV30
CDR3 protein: CAWSLQGVRFSYNSPLHF

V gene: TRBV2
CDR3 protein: CASNWLAGERNTGELFF

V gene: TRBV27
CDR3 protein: CASSLLAGGAHEQFF

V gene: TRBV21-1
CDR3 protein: CASSKEPDGKTQYF

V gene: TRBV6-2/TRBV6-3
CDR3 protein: CASSLPPYEQYF

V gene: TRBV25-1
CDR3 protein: CASSGSGTGSGKLFF

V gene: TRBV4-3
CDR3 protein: CASSQRLVSDTQYF